These 20 T cell receptor beta chains were all obtained from the same sample, sequenced in a study of shared clonotypes between healthy human individuals. TCRdb's copy holds only in-frame clones and misses some; the assay was immunoSEQ multiplex PCR. The sample lists hundreds of thousands of clones; around 76% were seen once. Sequences were obtained from PBMCs. The receptor source for this set is a woman between 40 and 50 years old in good health. Some clones in this sample may be carry-over from other donors' samples.

The rearrangement uses TRBV7-2 and TRBJ2-5; 7 bases map to TRBD1. Germline CDR1 reads SGHTA; CDR2 reads FQGNSA. V was clipped by 4 bases and J by 5 bases; unmatched bases: 7. This CDR3 has 14 residues. The CDR3 DNA reads as TGTGCCAGCAGCTGGAACAGGGGAATGGAGACCCAGTACTTC. Translation: CASSWNRGMETQYF.

The rearrangement uses TRBV29-1 and TRBJ1-4; D perhaps matches TRBD1 (5 bases). The V end was cut by 7 bases, the J end by 6 bases, with 9 bases between. Germline loops: CDR1 SQVTM, CDR2 ANQGSEA. This CDR3 comprises 11 residues. CDR3 DNA: TGCAGCGGGGGGACGTATGAAAAACTGTTTTTT. Its protein product is CSGGTYEKLFF.

V usage is TRBV18 and J usage is TRBJ2-7; D is possibly TRBD2 (5 bases). From germline, CDR1 is KGHSH and CDR2 LQKENI. The CDR3 loop spans 16 amino acids. Trimming left V 2 bases short and J 0 bases short, with 14 bases between. The DNA for the CDR3 is TGTGCCAGCTCACCATTCGGATCGGGATCCTCCTACGAGCAGTACTTC. Encoded protein: CASSPFGSGSSYEQYF.

The rearrangement uses TRBV28 and TRBJ2-7, with 8 nucleotides matching TRBD2. From germline, CDR1 is MDHEN and CDR2 SYDVKM. This CDR3 spans 15 amino acids. V trimming: 4 bases; J trimming: 2 bases; junction bases outside the gene matches: 7. This CDR3 is CASSSQAGATYEQYF. The CDR3 DNA sequence: TGTGCCAGCAGTTCCCAAGCGGGGGCGACCTACGAGCAGTACTTC.

V and J are TRBV7-3 and TRBJ2-5; tentative D call: TRBD2 (5 bases). Trimming took 5 bases from V and 7 from J, leaving 14 bases between them. The length of the CDR3 is 13 residues. Looked up from germline, CDR1 is SGHTA and CDR2 is FQGTGA. The chain's CDR3 is CASSPRPRGTQYF. The CDR3 DNA is TGTGCCAGCAGCCCCCGACCCCGGGGGACCCAGTACTTC.

The chain recombines TRBV7-8 with TRBJ2-3; D is possibly TRBD1 (5 bases). From germline, CDR1 is SGHVS and CDR2 FQNEAQ. V lost 5 bases and J 0 bases, leaving 18 bases between the germline ends. The CDR3 contains 17 residues. The CDR3 sequence is CASSAAAGRTSTDTQYF. CDR3 in DNA: TGTGCCAGCAGCGCCGCGGCAGGGCGCACTAGCACAGATACGCAGTATTTT.

The V and J genes are TRBV18 and TRBJ2-1; D ambiguous. CDR3 length: 17 amino acids. Trimming shortened V by 2 bases and J by 0 bases, and 14 bases separated the two germline ends. Germline CDR1 and CDR2: KGHSH and LQKENI. In DNA form, the CDR3 reads TGTGCCAGCTCACCAAGGTGGACCGAGAGCTCCTACAATGAGCAGTTCTTC. Protein: CASSPRWTESSYNEQFF.

The J gene is TRBJ2-7, the V gene TRBV6-1; possibly TRBD2 for D (6 bases). Trimming removed 4 bases from V and 3 bases from J, with 10 bases in between. Germline values: CDR1 MNHNS, CDR2 SASEGT. CDR3 length equals 13 residues. CDR3 in amino acids: CASSGGIHYEQYF. The DNA for the CDR3 is TGTGCCAGCAGTGGCGGGATTCACTACGAGCAGTACTTC.

V usage is TRBV4-2 and J usage is TRBJ2-2; D possibly matches TRBD1 or TRBD2 (5 bases each). The V end was cut by 1 base, the J end by 4 bases, with 7 bases between. This CDR3 is 14 amino acids long. The germline CDR1 and CDR2 sequences are LGHNA and YNFKEQ. The CDR3: CASSQGGTTGELFF. CDR3 in DNA: TGTGCCAGCAGCCAAGGGGGGACCACCGGGGAGCTGTTTTTT.

This sequence joins TRBV6-5 and TRBJ2-5; possible D gene TRBD2, 5 bases. The length of the CDR3 is 11 residues. Deletions cut 5 bases from V and 7 bases from J, with 8 bases between. Germline V gives CDR1 MNHEY, CDR2 SVGAGI. CDR3 loop: CASSNGVTQYF. The CDR3 DNA follows: TGTGCCAGCAGTAACGGGGTGACCCAGTACTTC.

The chain links TRBV5-4 to TRBJ2-7, with 10 bases that match TRBD2. CDR1 and CDR2 from the germline V gene are SGHNT and YYREEE (reference sequence). This CDR3 is 15 amino acids long. The CDR3 nucleotides read TGTGCAACGGGGATAGCGGGAGGTTACTCCTACGAGCAGTACTTC. It encodes CATGIAGGYSYEQYF.

This chain uses TRBV28 with TRBJ2-3; D is ambiguous. The germline V gene has CDR1 MDHEN and CDR2 SYDVKM. The CDR3 contains 15 residues. Trimming took off 4 bases at V and 11 bases at J, with 22 bases between the two ends. DNA for the CDR3: TGTGCCAGCAGTTCAAGTACGCCGTCCGTGCGGAAGCAGTATTTT. Translation gives CASSSSTPSVRKQYF.

V gene TRBV10-1 combines with J gene TRBJ2-1; 13 positions match TRBD2. With 3 bases clipped from V and 7 bases from J, the junction kept 6 bases outside the gene matches. The V gene's germline CDR1 is WNHNN and CDR2 SYGVQD (reference sequence). The CDR3 loop spans 16 amino acids. CDR3: CASSEGGLAGRNEQFF. The CDR3 DNA is TGCGCCAGCAGTGAAGGGGGACTAGCGGGAAGGAATGAGCAGTTCTTC.

This clone was counted a single time. Only one base separates this from a far larger clonotype, so it likely reflects a read error. Other nucleotide sequences from this sample produce the same CDR3. The chain recombines TRBV30 with TRBJ1-1; D possibly corresponds to TRBD1 (5 bases). Germline V gene sequence: CDR1 GTSNPN, CDR2 SVGIG (reference sequence). CDR3 length: 15 amino acids. The CDR3 spells CAWSLPLGLNTEAFF. CDR3 in DNA: TGTGCCTGGAGCTTACCTTTGGGACTTAACACTGAAGCCTTCTTT.

The count of this clone is one. The rearrangement links TRBV6-6 to TRBJ2-2; 9 nucleotides agree with TRBD2. This CDR3 is 15 amino acids long. Germline V lookup: CDR1 MNHNY, CDR2 SVGAGI (reference sequence). After removal of 11 bases from V and 6 bases from J, the junction contained 13 bases not matched to a gene. CDR3 protein: CAVGRLAELSGELFF. CDR3 in DNA: TGTGCCGTGGGTCGACTAGCGGAACTCTCCGGGGAGCTGTTTTTT.

The rearrangement joins TRBV6-6 to TRBJ1-2, with D uncertain. The CDR3 length is 12 residues. CDR1 is MNHNY, CDR2 SVGAGI, per germline (reference sequence). V was pared by 4 bases and J by 5 bases, with 8 bases between. The CDR3 loop reads CASSFTPYGYTF. CDR3 sequence (DNA): TGTGCCAGCAGTTTCACCCCGTATGGCTACACCTTC.

This chain joins TRBV7-9 and TRBJ2-7; the D call may be TRBD1 or TRBD2 (5 bases each). This CDR3 region has 13 residues. Germline V lookup: CDR1 SEHNR, CDR2 FQNEAQ (reference sequence). V was shortened by 5 bases and J by 6 bases, with 14 bases between the two germline ends. CDR3 protein: CASSQGEGGEQYF. Written as DNA, the CDR3 is TGTGCCAGCAGCCAGGGAGAAGGAGGCGAGCAGTACTTC.

This sequence joins TRBV27 and TRBJ2-7; 8 positions agree with TRBD2. Looked up from germline, CDR1 is MNHEY and CDR2 is SMNVEV (reference sequence). The V gene end was trimmed by 2 bases and the J gene end by 7 bases; junction bases not matched to a gene: 7. The CDR3 sequence is 14 residues long. The chain's CDR3 is CASSLGGRTSEQYF. Here the CDR3 DNA reads TGTGCCAGCAGTTTAGGCGGGAGGACAAGTGAGCAGTACTTC.

This clone was observed a single time. The chain is built from TRBV28 and TRBJ2-5; D unresolved. CDR3 length: 12 residues. Trimming cost V 5 bases and J 5 bases, with 9 bases left between them. Germline V CDR1 and CDR2: MDHEN, SYDVKM. CDR3 amino acids: CASSVRAETQYF. The CDR3 DNA reads TGTGCCAGCAGTGTCCGTGCGGAGACCCAGTACTTC.

The chain has TRBV10-3 and TRBJ2-5; D gene ambiguous. With the DNA end fitting TRBJ2-7 better, the J assignment may be wrong. This CDR3 is 14 amino acids long. CDR1 ENHRY and CDR2 SYGVKD come from the germline V gene. In nucleotides, the CDR3 is TGTGCCATCAGTGATCAGGCGAGCTCCTACGAGCAGTACTTC. It yields the protein CAISDQASSYEQYF.